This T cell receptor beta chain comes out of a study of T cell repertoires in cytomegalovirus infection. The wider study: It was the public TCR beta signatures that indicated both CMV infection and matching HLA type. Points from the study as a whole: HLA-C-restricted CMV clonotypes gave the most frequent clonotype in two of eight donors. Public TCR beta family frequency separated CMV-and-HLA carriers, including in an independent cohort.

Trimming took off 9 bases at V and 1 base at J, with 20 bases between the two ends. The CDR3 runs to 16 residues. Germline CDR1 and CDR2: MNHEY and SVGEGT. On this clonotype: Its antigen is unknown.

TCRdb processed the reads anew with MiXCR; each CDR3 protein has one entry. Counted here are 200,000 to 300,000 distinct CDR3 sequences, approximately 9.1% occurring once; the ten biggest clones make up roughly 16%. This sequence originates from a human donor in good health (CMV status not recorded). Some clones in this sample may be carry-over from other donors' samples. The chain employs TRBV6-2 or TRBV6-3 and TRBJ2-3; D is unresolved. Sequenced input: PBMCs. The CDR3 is CASKSRSWKGTDTQYF. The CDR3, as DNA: TGTGCCAGTAAAAGCAGGAGCTGGAAAGGCACAGATACGCAGTATTTT.